This T cell receptor (beta chain) is from a study of blood T cell repertoires in COVID-19. Study overall: The analysed material was cDNA or gDNA that came from T cells, B-cell-depleted T cells, or PBMCs.

Profiling relied on immunoSEQ multiplex PCR, and the TCRdb table lists in-frame clones only, not all of them. This sample has some 180,000 clones, with 65% to 90% found just once. The study recruited people aged about 18 to 90 years across roughly 23 US areas. Grouping used clinical history reported by participants in a survey and questionnaire. Trimming stripped 5 bases from V and 0 bases from J, with 10 bases between. Germline V lookup: CDR1 LGHDT, CDR2 YNNKEL (reference sequence). The CDR3 consists of 14 residues. The sequenced material came from PBMCs or T cells enriched from blood (not recorded which). The TCR sequence derives from a woman aged 60-75 years with acute COVID-19. The chain employs TRBV3-1 (or the pseudogene TRBV3-2) and TRBJ1-2; tentatively, D is TRBD1 (6 bases). The CDR3 region is CASSIRTANYGYTF. In nucleotides, the CDR3 is TGTGCCAGCAGCATACGGACAGCTAACTATGGCTACACCTTC.